This T cell receptor beta chain was sequenced for a study of T cells after somatic rescue of genetic block (dated by TCRdb to the early 2020s). Regarding the research as a whole: What the study looked at was long-term robustness, specifically in a T-cell system that came about through somatic rescue of a genetic block in T-cell development.

This clone was picked up one time. Its recognized antigen is unknown. No much larger clone is present one base from it, and per-base qualities are unavailable. Looking up the germline V gene yields CDR1 SGHAT and CDR2 FQNNGV. From the cysteine up to the phenylalanine, the CDR3 has a length of 12 residues. Solely the CDR3 DNA is kept, with 36 bases framed from the first base. V is cut by 4 bases and J by 4 bases, and the space between the germline ends is 6 bases. Library construction relied on the immunoSEQ multiplex PCR assay. In its TCRdb copy, this immuneACCESS table keeps in-frame sequences only and misses some clones. Where compared with another copy, unresolved V genes explain less than half of these, and the others have no known cause. In all, the sample holds 110,000 or so clones, and around nine tenths of those were seen once. The ten largest account for around 1.5% of the sample.

The rearranged chain carries TRBV11-2 and TRBJ2-3, with the D gene too uncertain to name. This clonotype was obtained from a woman between 18 and 29 years old. The sequenced material came from peripheral blood mononuclear cells (PBMCs). The DNA sequence is given as TGTGCCAGCAGCTACCTGGCAGATACGCAGTATTTT. Protein translation: CASSYLADTQYF.